Reported below is one TCR beta chain. TCRdb's table, derived via immunoSEQ multiplex PCR, lists solely in-frame clones and lacks some. This table holds under 90,000 clones, 85% to 95% found once. Per the germline V gene, CDR1 is SGHKS and CDR2 is YYEKEE (reference sequence). This CDR3 has 15 residues. V dropped 2 bases and J dropped 6 bases, with 14 bases sitting between them. The record originates from a study of control samples from healthy donors and cancer patients. The TCR originated in a woman in her sixties or seventies in good health. Sequencing used blood. J is TRBJ1-4 and V is TRBV5-5, with D unclear. For the CDR3, the DNA is TGTGCCAGCAGCTTTGGGTGGAGGGAGGATGAAAAACTGTTTTTT. Translating it yields CASSFGWREDEKLFF.